This passage covers 25 T cell receptor beta chains from one sample sequenced in a study of vaccination and CD4 T cells after COVID-19. Treatment defined: approximately nine-day PBMC culture with coronavirus spike peptide pools or control peptides (ViraFEST assay). The Oncomine TCR Beta short-read assay sequenced DNA from cultured CD4+ T cells. Via MiXCR, TCRdb re-called the PCR reads, giving one row per CDR3 protein. The table records about 15,000 distinct CDR3 sequences, about 53% of them present only once. Antigen specificity for these receptors is unknown. The specimen was CD4+ T cells from blood, cultured in vitro, collected before SARS-CoV-2 vaccination. The receptors were sampled from a human donor who had recovered from COVID-19.

This clonotype was detected a few times. The rearrangement links TRBV20-1 to TRBJ2-7; 8 bases align to TRBD1. The germline V gene has CDR1 DFQATT and CDR2 SNEGSKA (reference sequence). The CDR3 totals 13 residues. The trim removed 4 bases at V and 7 bases at J, leaving 9 bases unmatched. The chain's CDR3 is CSAIHRQGLEQYF. DNA for the CDR3: TGCAGTGCTATCCACCGACAGGGGCTTGAGCAGTACTTC.

J is TRBJ2-3 and V is TRBV19, with a possible D match to TRBD2 (5 bases). Germline V lookup: CDR1 LNHDA, CDR2 SQIVND (reference sequence). V was cut by 4 bases and J by 0 bases, with 8 bases left in between. This CDR3 contains 14 residues. The CDR3 DNA follows: TGTGCCAGTAGTAATAGCGCTAGCACAGATACGCAGTATTTT. Its translation is CASSNSASTDTQYF.

The V call is TRBV7-2, the J call TRBJ1-5; D not resolved. The germline V gene has CDR1 SGHTA and CDR2 FQGNSA. The CDR3 is 13 amino acids. Trimming cost V 1 base and J 0 bases, with 1 base left between them. The CDR3, as DNA: TGTGCCAGCAGCTTAGATAGCAATCAGCCCCAGCATTTT. Translation: CASSLDSNQPQHF.

Comments on this clonotype: The junction shows a germline mismatch at one end, possibly a read error. This rearrangement joins TRBV30 to TRBJ1-6; D is unresolved. This CDR3 has 13 residues. From germline, CDR1 is GTSNPN and CDR2 SVGIG (reference sequence). CDR3 protein: CAWSAGLDSSLHF. The CDR3 bases are TGTGCCTGGAGTGCGGGGTTGGATTCATCCCTCCACTTT.

The chain combines TRBV28 with TRBJ1-1, with no clear D. The germline CDR1 and CDR2 sequences are MDHEN and SYDVKM. V lost 8 bases and J lost 1, with 5 bases in between. CDR3 size: 11 residues. The CDR3 spells CASGGNTEAFF. The CDR3 nucleotides read TGTGCCAGCGGTGGGAACACTGAAGCTTTCTTT.

This rearrangement joins TRBV20-1 to TRBJ2-5; a possible D gene is TRBD2 (6 bases). The CDR3 extends over 16 amino acids. The V gene lost 7 bases and the J gene lost 3 bases, with 24 bases spanning the gap. Germline V gene data show CDR1 as DFQATT and CDR2 as SNEGSKA (reference sequence). The CDR3 here is CSVMKLGGGVKETQYF. CDR3 DNA: TGCAGTGTTATGAAGTTGGGTGGAGGGGTAAAAGAGACCCAGTACTTC.

This clonotype appeared a few times. An end of the junction does not agree with germline; a read error may underlie this. The rearrangement uses TRBV7-7 and TRBJ2-3; 14 bases fit TRBD2. CDR3 length equals 17 residues. The germline V gene has CDR1 SSHAT and CDR2 FNYEAQ (reference sequence). In DNA form, the CDR3 reads TGTGCTAGCAGCCAAGTCGGGACTAGCGGGAGTTCAGATACGCAGTATTTT. Its protein product is CASSQVGTSGSSDTQYF.

The chain uses TRBV5-1 and TRBJ2-5; tentatively, D is TRBD2 (6 bases). Germline V gene lookup returns CDR1 SGHRS and CDR2 YFSETQ. V was shortened by 3 bases and J by 3 bases, with 12 bases between the two germline ends. The CDR3 has 14 residues. The CDR3 DNA follows: TGCGCCAGCAGCTCGGGGACTGGAAAAGAGACCCAGTACTTC. Its translation is CASSSGTGKETQYF.

The V gene is TRBV19, the J gene TRBJ2-3, with D unclear. There are 15 residues in the CDR3. V was pared by 5 bases and J by 2 bases, with 14 bases between. Germline V CDR1 and CDR2: LNHDA, SQIVND (reference sequence). CDR3 residues: CASSLGGVFTDTQYF. As DNA, the CDR3 is TGTGCCAGTAGTTTGGGCGGAGTCTTCACAGATACGCAGTATTTT.

This clonotype was observed a handful of times. This chain connects TRBV6-2 or TRBV6-3 to TRBJ1-5; a possible D gene is TRBD1 (5 bases). Germline V gene lookup returns CDR1 MNHEY and CDR2 SVGEGT. The CDR3 has 14 amino acids. Trimming stripped 0 bases from V and 6 bases from J, with 9 bases between. The CDR3 DNA follows: TGTGCCAGCAGTTACTCGACAGACACTCAGCCCCAGCATTTT. Its translation is CASSYSTDTQPQHF.

This clonotype showed up just once. At one of its ends the junction is not consistent with the germline gene, which may arise from a read error. CDR3 DNA: TGTGCCAGTAGTGCTGACAGGGGCTACGAACAGTACTTC. The encoded protein is CASSADRGYEQYF. J is TRBJ2-7 and V is TRBV19, with TRBD1 matching 8 bases. Germline V gives CDR1 LNHDA, CDR2 SQIVND (reference sequence). This CDR3 has 13 amino acids.

V is TRBV6-1 and J is TRBJ1-5; TRBD1 agrees at 8 bases. Per the germline V gene, CDR1 is MNHNS and CDR2 is SASEGT. This CDR3 is 15 amino acids long. The V gene end was trimmed by 5 bases and the J gene end by 3 bases; junction bases not matched to a gene: 6. This CDR3 is CASSRGGQDNQPQHF. CDR3 DNA sequence: TGTGCCAGCAGTAGGGGGGGACAGGACAATCAGCCCCAGCATTTT.

This clonotype was counted between two and nine times. This rearrangement joins TRBV6-1 to TRBJ1-5; 7 nucleotides agree with TRBD1. The V gene's germline CDR1 is MNHNS and CDR2 SASEGT. The CDR3 runs 17 residues. Germline trimming cut 2 bases from V and 4 bases from J; bases unmatched to any gene: 11. CDR3 sequence: CASSERIQGVGNQPQHF. CDR3 nucleotide sequence: TGTGCCAGCAGTGAAAGGATCCAGGGGGTGGGTAATCAGCCCCAGCATTTT.

The chain uses TRBV6-5 and TRBJ2-3, with D tentatively TRBD1 (5 bases). Germline V lookup: CDR1 MNHEY, CDR2 SVGAGI. V was shortened by 0 bases and J by 11 bases, with 18 bases between the two germline ends. The CDR3 extends over 15 amino acids. DNA for the CDR3: TGTGCCAGCAGTTACTCGCTTCAGGGCGCGTTGGGGCAGTATTTT. Translating gives CASSYSLQGALGQYF.

V usage is TRBV6-1 and J usage is TRBJ1-5; weak D call: TRBD1 (6 bases). V lost 5 bases and J 1 base, leaving 12 bases between the germline ends. The CDR3 is made up of 15 amino acids. Germline assignment: CDR1 MNHNS and CDR2 SASEGT. This CDR3 is CASSPQGTSNQPQHF. The DNA for the CDR3 is TGTGCCAGCAGTCCCCAAGGGACAAGCAATCAGCCCCAGCATTTT.

The rearrangement uses TRBV10-3 and TRBJ1-2; possible D gene TRBD1, 5 bases. Germline CDR1 is ENHRY and CDR2 is SYGVKD. This CDR3 comprises 15 residues. V was pared by 0 bases and J by 2 bases, with 10 bases between. The CDR3 DNA is TGTGCCATCAGTGAGTCGGGGCGGTCAAACTATGGCTACACCTTC. As protein: CAISESGRSNYGYTF.

This clonotype was counted only a few times. CDR3 in DNA: TGTGCCAGTAGTGGCCGGGACAGATTACAGCGGCCCCAGCATTTT. It encodes CASSGRDRLQRPQHF. The chain combines TRBV19 with TRBJ1-5, with 7 bases lining up with TRBD1. Per the germline V gene, CDR1 is LNHDA and CDR2 is SQIVND (reference sequence). The V segment lost 5 bases and the J segment 9 bases; nucleotides outside the gene matches: 13. This CDR3 comprises 15 residues.

The CDR3, as DNA: TGTGCCAGCTCACCCGATCGCGAGAGGCGGCAGTACTTC. Translation: CASSPDRERRQYF. This chain uses TRBV18 with TRBJ2-7; D is unclear. CDR3 size: 13 residues. Per the germline V gene, CDR1 is KGHSH and CDR2 is LQKENI. Trimming removed 3 bases from V and 9 bases from J, with 15 bases in between. The full variable domain, completed using reference TRBV18 and TRBJ2-7, is NAGVMQNPRHLVRRRGQEARLRCSPMKGHSHVYWYRQLPEEGLKFMVYLQKENIIDESGMPKERFSAEFPKEGPSILRIQQVVRGDSAAYFCASSPDRERRQYFGPGTRLTVT.

This sequence joins TRBV20-1 and TRBJ2-2; either TRBD1 or TRBD2 may supply D (5 bases each). CDR3 length equals 15 residues. Trimming removed 1 base at V and 5 bases at J, with 14 bases between. In germline, CDR1 is DFQATT, CDR2 SNEGSKA (reference sequence). CDR3 coding DNA: TGCAGTGCTAGAGCGAGAGGGGCTTGGACCGGGGAGCTGTTTTTT. Protein product: CSARARGAWTGELFF.

Only one count was recorded for this clonotype. The chain couples TRBV19 to TRBJ2-1; 7 bases are shared with TRBD2. The CDR3 loop spans 12 amino acids. Germline assignment: CDR1 LNHDA and CDR2 SQIVND (reference sequence). V lost 5 bases, J lost 11 bases, and 6 bases stayed unmatched. The CDR3 reads CASSVTTSKQFF. The CDR3 DNA sequence: TGTGCCAGTAGTGTCACGACTAGCAAGCAGTTCTTC. Supplemented by reference TRBV19 and TRBJ2-1, the full variable domain reads DGGITQSPKYLFRKEGQNVTLSCEQNLNHDAMYWYRQDPGQGLRLIYYSQIVNDFQKGDIAEGYSVSREKKESFPLTVTSAQKNPTAFYLCASSVTTSKQFFGPGTRLTVL.

This chain connects TRBV6-1 to TRBJ1-1; possible D gene TRBD1, 6 bases. CDR1 MNHNS and CDR2 SASEGT come from the germline V gene. There are 15 residues in the CDR3. V lost 5 bases and J lost 5, with 18 bases in between. DNA of the CDR3: TGTGCCAGCAGTCCTACAGGGAGGAGAGCGACTGAAGCTTTCTTT. This gives the protein CASSPTGRRATEAFF.

The chain couples TRBV2 to TRBJ1-5, with D perhaps matching TRBD1 (6 bases). Germline values: CDR1 SNHLY, CDR2 FYNNEI. With 10 bases removed from V and 2 bases from J, the gap between germline ends came to 12 bases. CDR3 length: 13 residues. The CDR3 protein is CATSRGGNQPQHF. The CDR3, as DNA: TGTGCCACCTCCAGGGGAGGCAATCAGCCCCAGCATTTT.

This rearrangement joins TRBV6-2 or TRBV6-3 to TRBJ2-3, with 7 positions matching TRBD2. Germline CDR1 is MNHEY and CDR2 is SVGEGT. V lost 8 bases, J lost 0 bases, and 2 bases stayed unmatched. CDR3 length equals 13 residues. CDR3 amino acids: CASRGSSTDTQYF. The CDR3 bases are TGTGCCAGCCGCGGGAGTAGCACAGATACGCAGTATTTT.

This clonotype was counted once. This sequence joins TRBV6-2 or TRBV6-3 and TRBJ2-1, with D hard to call. The CDR3 has 14 residues. Trimming removed 7 bases at V and 5 bases at J, with 15 bases between. CDR1 is MNHEY, CDR2 SVGEGT, per germline. The CDR3 loop reads CASNPPRPNNEQFF. The CDR3, as DNA: TGTGCCAGCAACCCACCGAGACCCAACAATGAGCAGTTCTTC.

The rearrangement uses TRBV24-1 and TRBJ2-1; D is undetermined. V dropped 1 base and J dropped 7 bases, with 16 bases sitting between them. CDR1 and CDR2 (germline): KGHDR, SFDVKD. The CDR3 is 16 amino acids. The CDR3 DNA reads TGTGCCACCAGTGATTTCTCTAGGACCCGCTCTAATGAGCAGTTCTTC. This gives the protein CATSDFSRTRSNEQFF.